A single sample gave rise to the 26 T cell receptor beta chains below, sequenced in a study of Tregs in tolerant kidney transplant recipients. This table comes from immunoSEQ multiplex PCR, and its TCRdb copy is limited to in-frame clones, with some not included. The sample records about 240,000 clones, approximately 83% being singletons. Sequences were obtained from CD4+ T cells from blood. The receptors shown here come from a human donor in good health.

The chain has TRBV19 and TRBJ1-1, with D tentatively TRBD1 (5 bases). This CDR3 has 14 residues. Germline V gene sequence: CDR1 LNHDA, CDR2 SQIVND (reference sequence). Deletions cut 2 bases from V and 10 bases from J, with 17 bases between. The CDR3 DNA sequence: TGTGCCAGTAGTATATCCCGGACACAAACTAGAGCTTTCTTT. It specifies CASSISRTQTRAFF.

This clone was counted a few times. The gene calls are TRBV6-1 and TRBJ2-2; TRBD1 matches 7 bases. Per germline, CDR1 MNHNS and CDR2 SASEGT. The CDR3 sequence is 15 residues long. Germline trimming cut 6 bases from V and 1 base from J; bases unmatched to any gene: 5. The CDR3 spells CASSTGTENTGELFF. The CDR3 DNA is TGTGCCAGCAGCACCGGGACAGAGAACACCGGGGAGCTGTTTTTT.

J is TRBJ2-7 and V is TRBV7-3, with D tentatively TRBD1 or TRBD2 (6 bases each). V was shortened by 2 bases and J by 6 bases, with 11 bases between the two germline ends. Germline CDR1 and CDR2: SGHTA and FQGTGA. The CDR3 is 13 amino acids. CDR3 sequence (DNA): TGTGCCAGCAGCTTACAACAGGGAGGCGAGCAGTACTTC. This sequence encodes CASSLQQGGEQYF.

This sequence joins TRBV5-1 and TRBJ2-3; D is unresolved. The V gene lost 6 bases and the J gene lost 2 bases, with 13 bases spanning the gap. This CDR3 has 14 amino acids. Germline V gene data show CDR1 as SGHRS and CDR2 as YFSETQ. The CDR3 DNA reads as TGCGCCAGCACCTCCGATACCCTCACAGATACGCAGTATTTT. It yields the protein CASTSDTLTDTQYF.

The V gene is TRBV5-4, the J gene TRBJ2-5; the D gene could be TRBD1 or TRBD2 (6 bases each). The CDR3 loop spans 15 amino acids. Germline assignment: CDR1 SGHNT and CDR2 YYREEE (reference sequence). Trimming cost V 4 bases and J 2 bases, with 15 bases left between them. The DNA of the CDR3 is TGTGCCAGCAGCCCCCCCGCGGGGACACAAGAGACCCAGTACTTC. This encodes CASSPPAGTQETQYF.

The chain uses TRBV2 and TRBJ1-2; D ambiguous. The germline V and J ends were trimmed by 2 bases and 0 bases, with 10 bases remaining between them. This CDR3 has 15 residues. Germline V CDR1 and CDR2: SNHLY, FYNNEI. The CDR3 nucleotides read TGTGCCAGCAGTGAAACCAGGAACGCTAACTATGGCTACACCTTC. Protein: CASSETRNANYGYTF.

The CDR3 DNA reads TGTGCTAGTGCCCTACCGGGGGGCGCATACCAGCCCCAGCATTTT. Amino acid sequence: CASALPGGAYQPQHF. This sequence joins TRBV12-5 and TRBJ1-5, with a weak D call TRBD1 (6 bases). CDR1 is LGHNT and CDR2 is FRNRAP in the germline V gene. V was cut by 7 bases and J by 7 bases, with 20 bases left in between. The CDR3 has 15 residues. The whole variable domain, remainder taken from reference TRBV12-5 and TRBJ1-5, is DARVTQTPRHKVTEMGQEVTMRCQPILGHNTVFWYRQTMMQGLELLAYFRNRAPLDDSGMPKDRFSAEMPDATLATLKIQPSEPRDSAVYFCASALPGGAYQPQHFGDGTRLSIL.

The chain joins TRBV5-1 to TRBJ2-1, with 9 bases lining up with TRBD1. Germline CDR1 and CDR2: SGHRS and YFSETQ. J lost 3 bases, V lost 4 bases, and 11 bases had no gene match. The CDR3 contains 17 residues. Here the CDR3 reads CASSPGQGAGRYNEQFF. The CDR3 DNA reads as TGCGCCAGCAGCCCGGGACAGGGCGCGGGACGCTACAATGAGCAGTTCTTC.

V gene TRBV28 combines with J gene TRBJ1-5; TRBD1 matches 7 bases. In germline, CDR1 is MDHEN, CDR2 SYDVKM. V was pared by 3 bases and J by 2 bases, with 7 bases of the junction left unmatched. CDR3 length: 16 amino acids. The CDR3 is CASSLRRQGGNQPQHF. The CDR3 DNA reads as TGTGCCAGCAGTTTGCGGAGACAGGGCGGCAATCAGCCCCAGCATTTT.

The chain combines TRBV28 with TRBJ2-7; 7 bases fit TRBD1. Germline values: CDR1 MDHEN, CDR2 SYDVKM. Trimming removed 3 bases from V and 9 bases from J; junction bases left unmatched: 17. The CDR3 is made up of 16 amino acids. The CDR3 DNA reads TGTGCCAGCAGTTTTCGCCCGGACAGGCCGATTCTTGGGCAGTACTTC. As protein: CASSFRPDRPILGQYF.

V usage is TRBV29-1 and J usage is TRBJ1-4; 11 bases match TRBD1. CDR3 length: 14 amino acids. V gave up 6 bases and J gave up 7 bases; unmatched junction bases: 7. The germline CDR1 and CDR2 sequences are SQVTM and ANQGSEA. CDR3 sequence reads: CSVSGQGEVEKLFF. Here the CDR3 DNA reads TGCAGCGTCTCGGGACAGGGGGAGGTTGAAAAACTGTTTTTT. The complete variable domain, with remaining parts taken from reference TRBV29-1 and TRBJ1-4, reads SAVISQKPSRDICQRGTSLTIQCQVDSQVTMMFWYRQQPGQSLTLIATANQGSEATYESGFVIDKFPISRPNLTFSTLTVSNMSPEDSSIYLCSVSGQGEVEKLFFGSGTQLSVL.

This chain connects TRBV6-1 to TRBJ2-3; 10 nucleotides align to TRBD1. V shed 5 bases, J shed 3 bases, and the junction held 5 bases outside the gene matches. CDR3 length: 15 residues. Germline CDR1 and CDR2: MNHNS and SASEGT. CDR3 nucleotides: TGTGCCAGCAGTCCCAGGGACAGGGGTACAGATACGCAGTATTTT. Its translation is CASSPRDRGTDTQYF.

The chain's CDR3 is CATRRTSGDSYEQYF. For the CDR3, the DNA is TGTGCCACCCGAAGGACTAGCGGGGACTCCTACGAGCAGTACTTC. The genes are TRBV10-3 and TRBJ2-7, with 12 positions matching TRBD2. CDR3 length: 15 residues. V was pared by 10 bases and J by 0 bases, with 7 bases of the junction left unmatched. Germline loops: CDR1 ENHRY, CDR2 SYGVKD.

This clone was detected a few times. The chain has TRBV7-8 and TRBJ2-2; tentative D call: TRBD2 (5 bases). The CDR3 is 13 residues long. Trimming took off 5 bases at V and 5 bases at J, with 9 bases between the two ends. Germline V lookup: CDR1 SGHVS, CDR2 FQNEAQ. DNA of the CDR3: TGTGCCAGCAGCCGGACTGTTACCGGGGAGCTGTTTTTT. Its translation is CASSRTVTGELFF.

The CDR3 nucleotides are TGTGCCTGGAGTGTAAGGGTAATCGGCGGCCGTCATTCCACCTTC. Translating gives CAWSVRVIGGRHSTF. This chain connects TRBV30 to TRBJ1-2; D is uncertain. This CDR3 has 15 amino acids. The germline CDR1 and CDR2 sequences are GTSNPN and SVGIG (reference sequence). The ends were cut back, 0 bases at V and 13 bases at J, with 24 bases in the middle.

The chain carries TRBV19 and TRBJ1-2; D might be TRBD1 (5 bases). Trimming pared 3 bases from V and 2 bases from J, leaving 19 bases between. The CDR3 runs to 17 residues. Per germline, CDR1 LNHDA and CDR2 SQIVND (reference sequence). CDR3 in amino acids: CASSIQGPQGANYGYTF. The CDR3, as DNA: TGTGCCAGTAGTATTCAAGGCCCTCAGGGAGCCAACTATGGCTACACCTTC.

The CDR3 nucleotides are TGCGCCAGCAGCCGGAACTACGAGCAGTACTTC. This gives the protein CASSRNYEQYF. This chain joins TRBV5-1 and TRBJ2-7; D is unclear. Germline CDR1 and CDR2: SGHRS and YFSETQ. Trimming took 4 bases from V and 3 from J, leaving 5 bases between them. The CDR3 is 11 amino acids. Drawing the rest from reference TRBV5-1 and TRBJ2-7, the complete variable domain is KAGVTQTPRYLIKTRGQQVTLSCSPISGHRSVSWYQQTPGQGLQFLFEYFSETQRNKGNFPGRFSGRQFSNSRSEMNVSTLELGDSALYLCASSRNYEQYFGPGTRLTVT.

This chain uses TRBV9 with TRBJ1-1, with a weak D call TRBD1 (6 bases). V was cut by 3 bases and J by 11 bases, with 20 bases left in between. From germline, CDR1 is SGDLS and CDR2 YYNGEE. This CDR3 contains 14 residues. The CDR3 DNA follows: TGTGCCAGCAGCGCGGCAGGGGTCACTTTAGGGGCTTTCTTT. It yields the protein CASSAAGVTLGAFF.

The chain's CDR3 is CASSVRTEDNYNEQFF. The CDR3 region has the DNA TGTGCCAGCAGTGTTCGGACAGAGGACAATTACAATGAGCAGTTCTTC. V and J are TRBV6-1 and TRBJ2-1; TRBD1 might be the D (6 bases). V lost 4 bases, J lost 4 bases, and 17 bases lay in between. Germline CDR1 reads MNHNS; CDR2 reads SASEGT. The CDR3 extends over 16 amino acids.

This clone appeared a few times. This chain connects TRBV5-1 to TRBJ2-7; D may correspond to TRBD1 or TRBD2 (6 bases each). Germline CDR1 and CDR2: SGHRS and YFSETQ. The CDR3 extends over 16 amino acids. V shed 0 bases and J shed 1 base, with 14 bases lying between them. CDR3 DNA sequence: TGCGCCAGCAGCTTGGTTAGGGGGGCCATATCCTACGAGCAGTACTTC. Encoded protein: CASSLVRGAISYEQYF.

The genes are TRBV4-2 and TRBJ2-3; TRBD2 aligns across 15 bases. This CDR3 has 18 amino acids. Trimming took 4 bases from V and 4 from J; bases not matched to a gene: 9. CDR1 is LGHNA, CDR2 YNFKEQ, per germline. The CDR3 spells CASSPGLAGGHSPDTQYF. The DNA of the CDR3 is TGTGCCAGCAGCCCCGGACTAGCGGGGGGGCATTCACCAGATACGCAGTATTTT.

The chain is built from TRBV5-1 and TRBJ2-5; TRBD1 might be the D (6 bases). Germline V gene lookup returns CDR1 SGHRS and CDR2 YFSETQ. CDR3 length equals 15 residues. V was shortened by 3 bases and J by 1 base, with 13 bases between the two germline ends. This chain's CDR3 is CASSSVGTPQETQYF. The CDR3 bases are TGCGCCAGCAGCTCCGTCGGGACACCCCAAGAGACCCAGTACTTC.

This clone has just a few counts. The chain uses TRBV6-1 and TRBJ2-7, with TRBD2 matching 7 bases. V was pared by 5 bases and J by 3 bases, with 7 bases of the junction left unmatched. The CDR3 has 14 residues. Germline V lookup: CDR1 MNHNS, CDR2 SASEGT. CDR3 sequence reads: CASSIHRDYYEQYF. The CDR3 DNA sequence: TGTGCCAGCAGTATCCACCGGGACTACTACGAGCAGTACTTC.

This clone was found a few times. The chain is built from TRBV6-1 and TRBJ2-1; D possibly corresponds to TRBD2 (6 bases). V was trimmed by 5 bases and J by 8 bases, leaving 19 bases between them. Germline V CDR1 and CDR2: MNHNS, SASEGT. This CDR3 comprises 15 residues. The CDR3 loop is CASSTARLGYYEQFF. The CDR3 region has the DNA TGTGCCAGCAGTACGGCCCGACTAGGGTATTATGAGCAGTTCTTC.

The chain combines TRBV4-1 with TRBJ2-5; D is unresolved. The J call may be mistaken, given a closer DNA end match to TRBJ2-7. The CDR3 extends over 15 amino acids. Germline V lookup: CDR1 MGHRA, CDR2 YSYEKL. The CDR3 nucleotides read TGCGCCAGCAGCCAACTTTTCCCCGTCGGGTACGAGCAGTACTTC. Translated, it gives CASSQLFPVGYEQYF.

The chain couples TRBV15 to TRBJ2-7; D unclear. The CDR3 extends over 16 amino acids. V dropped 1 base and J dropped 0 bases, with 13 bases sitting between them. Germline CDR1 reads LNHNV; CDR2 reads YYDKDF (reference sequence). CDR3 nucleotide sequence: TGTGCCACCAGCAGAGGTAGAACCGCGAGCTCCTACGAGCAGTACTTC. Amino acid sequence: CATSRGRTASSYEQYF.